This T cell receptor (beta chain) was captured by sequencing in a study of OX40 agonist ivuxolimab in advanced cancers. In germline, CDR1 is MNHNY, CDR2 SVGAGI (reference sequence). The CDR3 spans 16 residues. V shed 4 bases, J shed 4 bases, and the junction held 4 bases outside the gene matches. TCRdb keeps only in-frame clones here, not all; method: immunoSEQ multiplex PCR. In the table there are 55,000 to 90,000 clones, 80% to 90% of which are singletons. The sequences come from CD4+ or CD8+ T cells sorted from blood, collected in a trial of the OX40 agonist ivuxolimab. The V gene is TRBV6-6, the J gene TRBJ2-3; TRBD2 matches 14 bases. The sequence came from an adult with an advanced solid tumor such as melanoma, head and neck, liver or kidney cancer. CDR3 nucleotides: TGTGCCAGCAGTTCGGGACTAGCGGGAGCAGCAGATACGCAGTATTTT. Amino acid sequence: CASSSGLAGAADTQYF.